The clone carrying this T cell receptor (beta chain) was seen a single time. Germline V lookup: CDR1 LGHDT, CDR2 YNNKEL (reference sequence). J lost 5 bases, V lost 8 bases, and 14 bases had no gene match. The CDR3 covers 15 residues. These data originate in a study of blood T cell repertoires in COVID-19. Turning to the study itself: Samples came from the United States, Italy and Spain, spanning acute and convalescent COVID-19. In each case, the material was cDNA or gDNA derived from T cells, B-cell-depleted T cells, or PBMCs.

In the original processing: Reference gene primer amplification yielded estimated nucleated cell counts. TCRdb keeps only in-frame clones here, not all; method: immunoSEQ multiplex PCR. V and J calls and clone size are as listed in that table; D and trimming were resolved from the DNA. Among just under 65,000 clones listed, 80% to 85% were seen once. This TCR was sampled from a human donor in a cohort sampled during active COVID-19. The chain has TRBV3-1 (or the pseudogene TRBV3-2) and TRBJ2-5; 7 positions match TRBD2. Sequencing was done on a sample of peripheral blood. CDR3 in DNA: TGTGCCAGCGCCCGGGCTAGCGGCGACCGGGAGACCCAGTACTTC. It encodes CASARASGDRETQYF.